These T cell receptor beta chains were read from a single sample in a study of blood T cell repertoires in COVID-19. Sequencing used immunoSEQ multiplex PCR; TCRdb keeps in-frame clones, though not all of them. The sample lists about 220,000 clones, around 87% seen once, with roughly 16% in the top ten. The sample consisted of PBMCs or T cells enriched from blood (not recorded which). These receptors all come from a man aged 30-40 years who had been exposed to COVID-19. CDR3s include the opening cysteine and the closing phenylalanine or tryptophan. The order of the fields is V gene, J gene, clone size, D gene, CDR3 DNA, CDR3 protein. The D gene is left open where the match is weak. Where a row states a size, it is once, few, many or the class of an expanded clone; other rows omit it.

>TRBV6-5|TRBJ1-3|-|-
TGTGCCAGCAGTAAGACTGTCTCTGGAAACACCATATATTTT
CASSKTVSGNTIYF
>TRBV5-1|TRBJ2-5|-|TRBD1
TGCGCCAGCAGCTTGGAGGGGGCGGAAGAGACCCAGTACTTC
CASSLEGAEETQYF
>TRBV6-1|TRBJ1-5|-|-
TGTGCCAGCAGTGATTCAGGGCGAGCCGGTCGAGACAATCAGCCCCAGCATTTT
CASSDSGRAGRDNQPQHF
>TRBV7-9|TRBJ2-7|-|-
TGTGCCAGCGTAGGGGTGGGGTTGGGCGAGCAGTACTTC
CASVGVGLGEQYF
>TRBV19|TRBJ2-5|-|TRBD2
TGTGCCAGTAGTGCTGGACTAGCGGGGCTCAAAGGGCAAGAGACCCAGTACTTC
CASSAGLAGLKGQETQYF
>TRBV7-9|TRBJ2-1|once|TRBD2
TGTGCCAGCAGGGTAGCGGGGGGGCCGAGCAATGAGCAGTTCTTC
CASRVAGGPSNEQFF
>TRBV5-8|TRBJ2-2|-|-
TGTGCCAGCAGTCGTTCCGGGAACACCGGGGAGCTGTTTTTT
CASSRSGNTGELFF
>TRBV27|TRBJ2-7|-|TRBD2
TGTGCCAGCAGTTTACGTGGGGGGGAAACCTACGAGCAGTACTTC
CASSLRGGETYEQYF
>TRBV19|TRBJ1-2|-|TRBD1
TGTGCCAGTAGTCCAACCGGGACAGGGGACTATGGCTACACCTTC
CASSPTGTGDYGYTF
>TRBV4-3|TRBJ1-6|few|-
TGCGCCAGCAGCCAAGATCCAGGGCTTAATTCACCCCTCCACTTT
CASSQDPGLNSPLHF
>TRBV7-9|TRBJ2-1|-|-
TGTGCCAGCAGCTTAGGGGGAGGTAATGAGCAGTTCTTC
CASSLGGGNEQFF
>TRBV25-1|TRBJ1-3|-|-
TGTGCCAGCAGTGAATATACCGGGGGAAACACCATATATTTT
CASSEYTGGNTIYF
>TRBV11-2|TRBJ1-2|-|TRBD1
TGTGCCAGCAGCTTAGAGACCGGGACAGGTGGCTACACCTTC
CASSLETGTGGYTF
>TRBV6-1|TRBJ2-7|-|-
TGTGCCAGCAGTTCCCCTATACAGGACTACGAGCAGTACTTC
CASSSPIQDYEQYF
>TRBV25-1|TRBJ2-7|-|-
TGTGCCAGCAGTTCAAACATAAGTTACGAGCAGTACTTC
CASSSNISYEQYF
>TRBV4-1|TRBJ2-2|-|-
TGCGCCAGCAGCCACAGTCTCACCGGGGAGCTGTTTTTT
CASSHSLTGELFF
>TRBV28|TRBJ1-1|-|-
TGTGCCAGCAGTTTCTCCGGGGTTAGAACTGAAGCTTTCTTT
CASSFSGVRTEAFF
>TRBV11-2|TRBJ1-4|-|-
TGTGCCAGCAGCTTAGGGGTCGGGGGGACGGATGAAAAACTGTTTTTT
CASSLGVGGTDEKLFF
>TRBV6-5|TRBJ2-3|-|TRBD2
TGTGCCAGCAGGGCGGGGGGTTCAGATACGCAGTATTTT
CASRAGGSDTQYF
>TRBV3-1/TRBV3-2|TRBJ2-2|once|TRBD1
TGTGCCAGCAGCCATAGACAGGGGGCAAGCACCGGGGAGCTGTTTTTT
CASSHRQGASTGELFF
>TRBV3-1/TRBV3-2|TRBJ1-4|-|-
TGTGCCAGCAGCCAAGATTCCAGCCGGGGAAAACTGTTTTTT
CASSQDSSRGKLFF
>TRBV4-1|TRBJ1-3|-|-
TGCGCCAGCAGCCAAGATCCCCTCTCTGGAAACACCATATATTTT
CASSQDPLSGNTIYF
>TRBV6-5|TRBJ2-1|once|TRBD1
TGTGCCAGCAGGGGGACAGGGCAGGGGTTCTTC
CASRGTGQGFF
>TRBV20-1|TRBJ1-2|once|-
TGCAGTGCAAGCGGCTATGGCTACACCTTC
CSASGYGYTF
>TRBV6-2/TRBV6-3|TRBJ1-5|-|-
TGTGCCAGCAGTTATGCGGCAGACTTCAATCAGCCCCAGCATTTT
CASSYAADFNQPQHF
>TRBV4-1|TRBJ2-1|-|TRBD2
TGCGCCAGCAGCCGACTAGCGGGGCCCTACAATGAGCAGTTCTTC
CASSRLAGPYNEQFF
>TRBV7-6|TRBJ2-5|-|TRBD2
TGTGCCAGCAGCTTAGCGAGGGAACTAGCGGGGCGAGAGACCCAGTACTTC
CASSLARELAGRETQYF
>TRBV4-3|TRBJ2-1|-|TRBD2
TGCGCCAGCAGCCAAGATCTGAGCGGGGGGGCCTACAATGAGCAGTTCTTC
CASSQDLSGGAYNEQFF
>TRBV5-3|TRBJ1-6|medium-sized|-
TGTGCCAGAAGCAGGAAACAGTACTCAAATTCACCCCTCCACTTT
CARSRKQYSNSPLHF
>TRBV9|TRBJ2-5|-|TRBD1
TGTGCCAGCAGCGCCAACCCCGACAGGGGAGGAGAGACCCAGTACTTC
CASSANPDRGGETQYF
>TRBV7-8|TRBJ2-1|-|-
TGTGCCAGCAGCTTAGCGCGACAGAGCTCCTACAATGAGCAGTTCTTC
CASSLARQSSYNEQFF
>TRBV14|TRBJ2-5|-|-
TGTGCCAGCAGCCAACACCAATCCCAGCAAGAGACCCAGTACTTC
CASSQHQSQQETQYF
>TRBV30|TRBJ1-4|once|-
TGTGCCTCGGCGTTCGGGAGAGGTGGGCTTGCTGAAAAACTGTTTTTT
CASAFGRGGLAEKLFF
>TRBV9|TRBJ1-5|once|TRBD1
TGTGCCAGCAGCGGCGGGACAGGCAATCAGCCCCAGCATTTT
CASSGGTGNQPQHF
>TRBV21-1|TRBJ2-1|-|-
TGTGCCAGCAGCACTTCCGGGACTAGCGGGGGGGACGCCTACAATGAGCAGTTCTTC
CASSTSGTSGGDAYNEQFF
>TRBV7-2|TRBJ2-2|-|-
TGTGCCAGCAGCTTTGACGGGGGGCCCGGGGAGCTGTTTTTT
CASSFDGGPGELFF
>TRBV27|TRBJ2-2|-|-
TGTGCCAGCAGTTTGGGGGCTTGGGCCGGGGAGCTGTTTTTT
CASSLGAWAGELFF
>TRBV28|TRBJ1-2|-|TRBD1
TGTGCCAGCGGAGGACAGGGAGACTATGGCTACACCTTC
CASGGQGDYGYTF